The 2 T cell receptor beta chains reported below all come from one sample, sequenced in a study of shared clonotypes between healthy human individuals. TCRdb's table, derived via immunoSEQ multiplex PCR, lists solely in-frame clones and lacks some. In the table there are some 2.3 million clones, more than 85% of which are singletons. The specimen was naive CD4+ T cells from PBMCs. Described subset: CD45RA+ positively selected. Every receptor here comes from a man aged 18 to 29 in good health. Some clones in this sample may be carry-over from other donors' samples.

The rearrangement uses TRBV7-9 and TRBJ2-3; no reliable D call. CDR1 and CDR2 from the germline V gene are SEHNR and FQNEAQ (reference sequence). Trimming stripped 2 bases from V and 3 bases from J, with 12 bases between. The CDR3 extends over 15 amino acids. The CDR3, as DNA: TGTGCCAGCAGCTTACTCGCGGTCGGGACAGATACGCAGTATTTT. As protein: CASSLLAVGTDTQYF. The full variable domain, completed using reference TRBV7-9 and TRBJ2-3, is DTGVSQNPRHKITKRGQNVTFRCDPISEHNRLYWYRQTLGQGPEFLTYFQNEAQLEKSRLLSDRFSAERPKGSFSTLEIQRTEQGDSAMYLCASSLLAVGTDTQYFGPGTRLTVL.

This clone was found once. The V and J genes are TRBV11-2 and TRBJ2-6, with 9 bases that match TRBD1. The length of the CDR3 is 18 residues. The junction had 8 bases not matched to a gene; V was cut back by 5 bases and J by 0 bases. Germline V CDR1 and CDR2: SGHAT, FQNNGV. The CDR3 loop reads CASSGRTGDRSGANVLTF. CDR3 nucleotide sequence: TGTGCCAGCAGCGGGCGGACAGGGGACCGCTCTGGGGCCAACGTCCTGACTTTC. The whole variable domain, filled in from reference TRBV11-2 and TRBJ2-6, reads EAGVAQSPRYKIIEKRQSVAFWCNPISGHATLYWYQQILGQGPKLLIQFQNNGVVDDSQLPKDRFSAERLKGVDSTLKIQPAKLEDSAVYLCASSGRTGDRSGANVLTFGAGSRLTVL.